This is a list of T cell receptor beta chains from one sample in a study of T cells after yellow fever vaccination. In TCRdb, the 5' RACE reads were re-called with MiXCR into one record per CDR3 protein. The sample has 600,000 to 750,000 distinct CDR3 sequences; about 12% are singletons. This specimen was PBMCs, taken on the day of the yellow fever booster vaccination. All receptors derive from a man aged 25-40 years who received the YFV17D yellow fever vaccine. The CDR3 runs from the conserved cysteine through the conserved F or W. A D gene is named only where the DNA matches it firmly. Expanded clones get a size class; other rows say once, few or many, or leave the size out.

v_gene	j_gene	d_gene	abundance	CDR3nt	CDR3aa
TRBV5-4	TRBJ2-1	-	few	TGTGCCAGCAGCTTGGGTAAGCGATCCTACAATGAGCAGTTCTTC	CASSLGKRSYNEQFF
TRBV7-8	TRBJ2-3	-	few	TGTGCCAGCAGGGATGACCGAGGAGGGACAGATACGCAGTATTTT	CASRDDRGGTDTQYF
TRBV7-9	TRBJ2-1	TRBD2	few	TGTGCCAGCAGCCGACCGACTAGCGGGGCGGACAATGAGCAGTTCTTC	CASSRPTSGADNEQFF
TRBV18	TRBJ2-2	TRBD1	few	TGTGCCAGCTCACCCCTTCAGGGGGCGGACGGGGAGCTGTTTTTT	CASSPLQGADGELFF
TRBV7-2	TRBJ1-2	TRBD1	few	TGTGCCAGCAGCTTCGACAGGGAGGTCGGTGGCTACACCTTC	CASSFDREVGGYTF
TRBV20-1	TRBJ2-3	TRBD2	few	TGCAGTGCCAAGGTGGGCGGGAGAGGGGACTACACAGATACGCAGTATTTT	CSAKVGGRGDYTDTQYF
TRBV2	TRBJ2-3	TRBD2	-	TGTGCCAGCAACGGACTAGCGGGAGTGGGTACGCAGTATTTT	CASNGLAGVGTQYF
TRBV20-1	TRBJ2-5	TRBD1	few	TGCAGTGCTTGGGACAGGGTGGGGGAGACCCAGTACTTC	CSAWDRVGETQYF
TRBV7-8	TRBJ1-1	TRBD1	-	TGTGCCAGCAGCAAAATGACAGGGGGCGAGGGCATGAACACTGAAGCTTTCTTT	CASSKMTGGEGMNTEAFF
TRBV19	TRBJ2-3	TRBD2	-	TGTGCCAGTAGTCTACTAGCGGGTGGGGGAGATACGCAGTATTTT	CASSLLAGGGDTQYF
TRBV6-1	TRBJ1-2	-	-	TGTGCCAGCTCTTCCATGAGGGGGATCGGGGGATATGGCTACACCTTC	CASSSMRGIGGYGYTF
TRBV5-1	TRBJ1-4	-	many	TGCGCCAGCAGCTTGGCCGGGGAGGGAAGTGAAAAACTGTTTTTT	CASSLAGEGSEKLFF
TRBV7-9	TRBJ1-1	-	few	TGTGCCAGCAGCTTAGAAGCCCCGAAAAGGGGAGCTTTCTTT	CASSLEAPKRGAFF
TRBV12-3/TRBV12-4	TRBJ2-1	TRBD2	few	TGTGCCAGCACCTTCAAGATATTGGCGGGAGGTTACAATGAGCAGTTCTTC	CASTFKILAGGYNEQFF
TRBV14	TRBJ2-1	-	few	TGTGCCAGCAGCCAAGAATTCGGGACGGGCAGATTCTTC	CASSQEFGTGRFF
TRBV4-3	TRBJ2-1	-	-	TGCGCCAGCAGCCAAGAGGACTACAGGGGCGATGAGCAGTTCTTC	CASSQEDYRGDEQFF
TRBV20-1	TRBJ2-1	TRBD1	few	TGCAGTGCTAGGGGGGGACAGGGCCCATCAAATGAGCAGTTCTTC	CSARGGQGPSNEQFF
TRBV24-1	TRBJ2-2	TRBD2	few	TGTGCCACCAGTGACACCCGGACTAGCGGGAGGAGGGGGGAGCTGTTTTTT	CATSDTRTSGRRGELFF
TRBV2	TRBJ2-7	-	few	TGTGCCAGCCAGGGACCAGCCTACGAGCAGTACTTC	CASQGPAYEQYF
TRBV20-1	TRBJ1-5	-	-	TGCAGTGCTAGTGACGGGGGATACAATCAGCCCCAGCATTTT	CSASDGGYNQPQHF
TRBV7-2	TRBJ2-3	TRBD2	few	TGTGCCACCAGCTTGGGTAGCGGGAGGGGCACAGATACGCAGTATTTT	CATSLGSGRGTDTQYF
TRBV27	TRBJ2-1	TRBD2	-	TGTGCCAGCAGCCGGGGTGCGGGGGAAACCTACAATGAGCAGTTCTTC	CASSRGAGETYNEQFF
TRBV28	TRBJ1-5	-	few	TGTGCCAGCAGTCCTCCTCAGGGATATCAGCCCCAGCATTTT	CASSPPQGYQPQHF
TRBV27	TRBJ2-7	TRBD1	few	TGTGCCAGCAGTTTAGGGACAGGGAGGTTTAACGAGCAGTACTTC	CASSLGTGRFNEQYF
TRBV3-1	TRBJ2-7	-	few	TGTGCCAGCAGCCAAGCACAGGCCCCCGAGCAGTACTTC	CASSQAQAPEQYF
TRBV7-2	TRBJ2-1	TRBD2	-	TGTGCCAGCAGCTTAGCCCTCAGCGGGAGAGGCGTTGAGCAGTTCTTC	CASSLALSGRGVEQFF
TRBV12-3/TRBV12-4	TRBJ1-2	-	-	TGTGCCAGCAGCTTGGACTTGCTGTTCGGGGGCTACACCTTC	CASSLDLLFGGYTF
TRBV5-1	TRBJ2-3	-	-	TGCGCCAGCAGCTGGGCAGATACGCAGTATTTT	CASSWADTQYF
TRBV20-1	TRBJ1-1	TRBD1	-	TGCAGTGCTAGAGACCCTCGACAGGGGGCGAGGGACACTGAAGCTTTCTTT	CSARDPRQGARDTEAFF
TRBV10-1	TRBJ2-1	-	many	TGCGCCAGCAGTGTTGACCCTTACAATGAGCAGTTCTTC	CASSVDPYNEQFF